Below, 14 T cell receptor beta chains from the same sample are listed, as sequenced in a study of CD8+ T cells in alopecia areata. Extraction of RNA preceded its reverse transcription into cDNA, which served as the sequencing template. The assay was immunoSEQ multiplex PCR, and TCRdb's table has in-frame clones only and misses some. The data contain 130,000 or so clones, 86% of them singletons. The treatment: oral pan-JAK inhibitor, 5-10 mg twice daily. This specimen consisted of CD8+ T cells sorted from blood, obtained at week 4, from a patient treated with tofacitinib. The source of these receptors is a human donor with alopecia areata.

The gene calls are TRBV6-5 and TRBJ1-2; D might be TRBD1 (5 bases). The germline CDR1 and CDR2 sequences are MNHEY and SVGAGI. The length of the CDR3 is 16 residues. V was shortened by 0 bases and J by 3 bases, with 14 bases between the two germline ends. The CDR3 region has the DNA TGTGCCAGCAGTTACTCGCGACAGTCCCTAGACTATGGCTACACCTTC. Its protein product is CASSYSRQSLDYGYTF.

In DNA form, the CDR3 reads TGCAGCGTTGTAAGGGTCGAAATTCAGGGGGCTGGCTATGGCTACACCTTC. It specifies CSVVRVEIQGAGYGYTF. The chain carries TRBV29-1 and TRBJ1-2, with TRBD1 matching 8 bases. This CDR3 is 17 amino acids long. Germline CDR1 is SQVTM and CDR2 is ANQGSEA. Losses at the gene ends were 4 bases for V and 4 bases for J; bases not matched to a gene: 17.

This chain uses TRBV29-1 with TRBJ2-7, with 8 bases identical to TRBD1. Germline V gene sequence: CDR1 SQVTM, CDR2 ANQGSEA. Losses at the gene ends were 1 base for V and 3 bases for J; bases not matched to a gene: 5. The CDR3 has 14 amino acids. The CDR3 bases are TGCAGCGTTGAAGGACAGGGGAAGGACTACGAGCAGTACTTC. Translating gives CSVEGQGKDYEQYF.

The chain is built from TRBV5-6 and TRBJ2-7; no reliable D call. V lost 0 bases, J lost 1 base, and 5 bases lay in between. The CDR3 spans 13 residues. CDR1 and CDR2 from the germline V gene are SGHDT and YYEEEE. CDR3 nucleotide sequence: TGTGCCAGCAGCTTGGACGGATCCTACGAGCAGTACTTC. Its translation: CASSLDGSYEQYF.

V is TRBV29-1 and J is TRBJ2-2, with TRBD1 matching over 9 bases. The V and J ends lost 4 bases and 6 bases, in that order; junction bases with no gene match: 9. This CDR3 has 15 amino acids. Germline loops: CDR1 SQVTM, CDR2 ANQGSEA. The CDR3 is CSVVYGTGTPGELFF. For the CDR3, the DNA is TGCAGCGTTGTTTATGGGACAGGGACCCCCGGGGAGCTGTTTTTT.

The rearrangement links TRBV9 to TRBJ2-3; the D is unclear. The CDR3 runs to 17 residues. The V end was cut by 0 bases, the J end by 0 bases, with 14 bases between. Germline V gene lookup returns CDR1 SGDLS and CDR2 YYNGEE. The CDR3 DNA reads TGTGCCAGCAGCGTAGATGGGCGGCTATCTAGCACAGATACGCAGTATTTT. Protein sequence: CASSVDGRLSSTDTQYF. The whole variable domain, remainder taken from reference TRBV9 and TRBJ2-3, is DSGVTQTPKHLITATGQRVTLRCSPRSGDLSVYWYQQSLDQGLQFLIQYYNGEERAKGNILERFSAQQFPDLHSELNLSSLELGDSALYFCASSVDGRLSSTDTQYFGPGTRLTVL.

With regard to this clone: The same CDR3 is also encoded by other DNA sequences in this sample. The CDR3 coding sequence is TGCAGCGTTCCACGTACAGATACGCAGTATTTT. Its translation: CSVPRTDTQYF. This chain uses TRBV29-1 with TRBJ2-3; no reliable D call. Per germline, CDR1 SQVTM and CDR2 ANQGSEA. CDR3 length: 11 residues. V was trimmed by 5 bases and J by 3 bases, leaving 6 bases between them.

The V gene is TRBV27, the J gene TRBJ1-1, with D maybe TRBD1 (6 bases). The CDR3 length is 16 residues. Germline values: CDR1 MNHEY, CDR2 SMNVEV (reference sequence). Trimming left V 5 bases short and J 5 bases short, with 21 bases between. The CDR3, as DNA: TGTGCCAGCAGTATGACCCCTGGGGGCTGGGGGACTGAAGCTTTCTTT. It specifies CASSMTPGGWGTEAFF.

The rearrangement uses TRBV5-4 and TRBJ2-3; 10 positions match TRBD1. The CDR3 spans 15 residues. The V and J ends lost 7 bases and 2 bases, in that order; junction bases with no gene match: 7. Germline V gives CDR1 SGHNT, CDR2 YYREEE (reference sequence). The DNA for the CDR3 is TGTGCCAGCGGCCGGACAGGGGGAGACACAGATACGCAGTATTTT. It encodes CASGRTGGDTDTQYF.

J is TRBJ2-7 and V is TRBV28; TRBD1 matches at 11 bases. The CDR3 runs 14 residues. Germline V gene lookup returns CDR1 MDHEN and CDR2 SYDVKM. The V gene end was trimmed by 8 bases and the J gene end by 1 base; junction bases not matched to a gene: 4. The CDR3 DNA reads TGTGCCAGCCAAGGACAGGGGGCTTCCTACGAGCAGTACTTC. Encoded protein: CASQGQGASYEQYF.

The chain recombines TRBV9 with TRBJ2-1; 10 nucleotides align to TRBD2. Losses at the gene ends were 3 bases for V and 4 bases for J; bases not matched to a gene: 1. CDR3 length: 14 residues. CDR1 is SGDLS, CDR2 YYNGEE, per germline. The CDR3 spells CASSASGGYNEQFF. Here the CDR3 DNA reads TGTGCCAGCAGCGCTAGCGGGGGTTACAATGAGCAGTTCTTC.

The V and J genes are TRBV30 and TRBJ2-7; TRBD2 aligns across 7 bases. The germline V gene has CDR1 GTSNPN and CDR2 SVGIG (reference sequence). The CDR3 contains 13 residues. After removal of 2 bases from V and 1 base from J, the junction contained 2 bases not matched to a gene. The CDR3 DNA sequence: TGTGCCTGGAGTTTGGGGGGGTCCTACGAGCAGTACTTC. Translation: CAWSLGGSYEQYF.

The chain links TRBV29-1 to TRBJ2-1; 7 positions match TRBD1. The CDR3 runs to 10 residues. V was clipped by 7 bases and J by 10 bases; unmatched bases: 4. Germline CDR1 and CDR2: SQVTM and ANQGSEA. Here the CDR3 DNA reads TGCAGCGCCGAAGGGGGCGAGCAGTTCTTC. As protein: CSAEGGEQFF.

J is TRBJ1-5 and V is TRBV27; 8 nucleotides agree with TRBD1. Germline CDR1 reads MNHEY; CDR2 reads SMNVEV (reference sequence). The CDR3 contains 17 residues. V dropped 4 bases and J dropped 5; count of bases not matched to a gene: 13. CDR3 loop: CASSSITSGGADQPQHF. The CDR3 DNA sequence: TGTGCCAGCAGTTCTATTACCTCAGGGGGCGCCGATCAGCCCCAGCATTTT.